This TCR beta chain was observed in a study of shared clonotypes between healthy human individuals. Study context: Plates per donor: three CD4 naive, three CD4 memory, two CD8 naive, one CD8 memory.

Splitting the CD4+ cells yielded a CD45RA+ naive subset and a CD45RA-negative memory subset. The V end was cut by 4 bases, the J end by 7 bases, with 14 bases between. The germline V gene encodes CDR1 MGHDK and CDR2 SYGVNS. The CDR3 runs to 14 residues. The authors distributed each subset's genomic DNA evenly over several immunoSEQ plates. Profiling relied on immunoSEQ multiplex PCR, and the TCRdb table lists in-frame clones only, not all of them. The table has 2 million to 3 million clones, approximately 94% seen once. The sample was naive CD4+ T cells from PBMCs. Subset described: CD45RA+ positively selected. This TCR derives from a man younger than 30 in good health. Some clones in this sample may be carry-over from other donors' samples. The chain combines TRBV25-1 with TRBJ2-1; D uncertain. In nucleotides, the CDR3 is TGTGCCAGCAGTGCCATTCTCGTAGGGAATGAGCAGTTCTTC. Protein sequence: CASSAILVGNEQFF. The complete variable domain, with remaining parts taken from reference TRBV25-1 and TRBJ2-1, reads EADIYQTPRYLVIGTGKKITLECSQTMGHDKMYWYQQDPGMELHLIHYSYGVNSTEKGDLSSESTVSRIRTEHFPLTLESARPSHTSQYLCASSAILVGNEQFFGPGTRLTVL.